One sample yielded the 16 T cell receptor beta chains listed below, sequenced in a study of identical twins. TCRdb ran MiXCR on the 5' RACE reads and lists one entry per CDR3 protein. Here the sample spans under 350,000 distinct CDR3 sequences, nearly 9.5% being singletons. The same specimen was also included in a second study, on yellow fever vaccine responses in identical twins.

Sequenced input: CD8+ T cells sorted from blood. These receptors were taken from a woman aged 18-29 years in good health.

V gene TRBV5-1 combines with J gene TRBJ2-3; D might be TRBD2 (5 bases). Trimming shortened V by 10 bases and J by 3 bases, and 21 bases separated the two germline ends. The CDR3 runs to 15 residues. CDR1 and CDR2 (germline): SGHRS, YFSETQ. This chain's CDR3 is CASKSTSAGTDTQYF. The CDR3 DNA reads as TGCGCCTCTAAGTCCACATCCGCGGGTACAGATACGCAGTATTTT. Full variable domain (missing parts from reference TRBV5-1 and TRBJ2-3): KAGVTQTPRYLIKTRGQQVTLSCSPISGHRSVSWYQQTPGQGLQFLFEYFSETQRNKGNFPGRFSGRQFSNSRSEMNVSTLELGDSALYLCASKSTSAGTDTQYFGPGTRLTVL.

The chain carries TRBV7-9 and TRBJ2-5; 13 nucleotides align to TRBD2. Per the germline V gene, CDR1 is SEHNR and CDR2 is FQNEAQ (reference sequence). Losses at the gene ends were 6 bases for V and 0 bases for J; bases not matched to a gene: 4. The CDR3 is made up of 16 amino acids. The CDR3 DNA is TGTGCCAGCAGGACCGGGACTAGCGGGAACCAAGAGACCCAGTACTTC. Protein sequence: CASRTGTSGNQETQYF.

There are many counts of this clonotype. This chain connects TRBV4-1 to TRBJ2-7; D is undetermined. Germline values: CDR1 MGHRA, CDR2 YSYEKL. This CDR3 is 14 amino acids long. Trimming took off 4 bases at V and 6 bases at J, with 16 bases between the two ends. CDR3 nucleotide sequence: TGCGCCAGCAGCCCTGACACCTCACCTACCGAGCAGTACTTC. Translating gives CASSPDTSPTEQYF.

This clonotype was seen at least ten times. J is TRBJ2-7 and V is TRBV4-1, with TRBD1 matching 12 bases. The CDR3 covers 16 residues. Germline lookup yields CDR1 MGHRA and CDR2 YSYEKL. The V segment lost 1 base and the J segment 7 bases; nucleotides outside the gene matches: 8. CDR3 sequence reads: CASSQGPGQGAREQYF. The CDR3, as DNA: TGCGCCAGCAGCCAAGGACCGGGACAGGGGGCAAGGGAGCAGTACTTC.

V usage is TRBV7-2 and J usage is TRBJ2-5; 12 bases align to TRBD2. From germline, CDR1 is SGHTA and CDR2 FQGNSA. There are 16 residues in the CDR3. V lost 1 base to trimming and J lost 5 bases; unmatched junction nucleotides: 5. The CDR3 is CASSLERTSGVETQYF. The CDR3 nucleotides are TGTGCCAGCAGCTTAGAAAGGACTAGCGGGGTTGAGACCCAGTACTTC. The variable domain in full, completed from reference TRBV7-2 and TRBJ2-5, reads GAGVSQSPSNKVTEKGKDVELRCDPISGHTALYWYRQSLGQGLEFLIYFQGNSAPDKSGLPSDRFSAERTGGSVSTLTIQRTQQEDSAVYLCASSLERTSGVETQYFGPGTRLLVL.

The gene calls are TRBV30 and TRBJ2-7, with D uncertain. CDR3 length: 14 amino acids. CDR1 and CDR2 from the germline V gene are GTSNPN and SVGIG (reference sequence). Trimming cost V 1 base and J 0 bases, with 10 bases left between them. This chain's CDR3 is CAWSGAESSYEQYF. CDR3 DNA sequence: TGTGCCTGGAGTGGGGCGGAGAGCTCCTACGAGCAGTACTTC.

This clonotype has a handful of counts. Written as DNA, the CDR3 is TGTGCCAGCAGCACCACTAGCGGGAGGGCTGAGCAGTTCTTC. It encodes CASSTTSGRAEQFF. The chain joins TRBV7-8 to TRBJ2-1; 13 nucleotides line up with TRBD2. Unmatched junction bases numbered 4, after V lost 5 bases and J lost 9 bases. CDR3 length equals 14 residues. In germline, CDR1 is SGHVS, CDR2 FQNEAQ. The variable domain in full, with the rest retrieved from reference TRBV7-8 and TRBJ2-1, is GAGVSQSPRYKVAKRGQDVALRCDPISGHVSLFWYQQALGQGPEFLTYFQNEAQLDKSGLPSDRFFAERPEGSVSTLKIQRTQQEDSAVYLCASSTTSGRAEQFFGPGTRLTVL.

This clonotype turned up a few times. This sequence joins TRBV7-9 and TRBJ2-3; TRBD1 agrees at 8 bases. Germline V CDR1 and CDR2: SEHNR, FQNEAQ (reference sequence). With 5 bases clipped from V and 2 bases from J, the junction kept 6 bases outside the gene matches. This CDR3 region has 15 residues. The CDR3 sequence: CASSPRQGPTDTQYF. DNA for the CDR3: TGTGCCAGCAGCCCGAGACAGGGGCCCACAGATACGCAGTATTTT.

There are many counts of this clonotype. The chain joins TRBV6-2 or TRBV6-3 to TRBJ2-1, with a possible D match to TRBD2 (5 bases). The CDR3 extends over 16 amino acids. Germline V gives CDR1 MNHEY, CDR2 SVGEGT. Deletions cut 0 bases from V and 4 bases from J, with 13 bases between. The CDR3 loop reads CASSYSSAELYNEQFF. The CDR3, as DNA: TGTGCCAGCAGTTACTCTAGCGCAGAGTTATACAATGAGCAGTTCTTC.

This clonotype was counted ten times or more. The DNA for the CDR3 is TGTGCCAGCAGTTACGGCCCGGCTAGCGGGGATGAGCAGTTCTTC. Protein sequence: CASSYGPASGDEQFF. V gene TRBV6-2 or TRBV6-3 combines with J gene TRBJ2-1, with TRBD2 matching 9 bases. Germline V gene lookup returns CDR1 MNHEY and CDR2 SVGEGT. J lost 8 bases, V lost 2 bases, and 7 bases had no gene match. CDR3 length: 15 residues.

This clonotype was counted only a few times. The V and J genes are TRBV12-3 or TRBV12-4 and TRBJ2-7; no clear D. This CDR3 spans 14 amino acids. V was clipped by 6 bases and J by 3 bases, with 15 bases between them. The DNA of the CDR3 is TGTGCCAGCAGCGAAATGGGCCCCAACTACGAGCAGTACTTC. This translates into CASSEMGPNYEQYF.

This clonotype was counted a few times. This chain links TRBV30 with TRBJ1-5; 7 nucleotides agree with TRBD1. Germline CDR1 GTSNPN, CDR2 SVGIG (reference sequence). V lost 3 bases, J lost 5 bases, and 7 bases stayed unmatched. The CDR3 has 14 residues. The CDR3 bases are TGTGCCTGGAGCCCAGGGACAGACTATCAGCCCCAGCATTTT. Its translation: CAWSPGTDYQPQHF.

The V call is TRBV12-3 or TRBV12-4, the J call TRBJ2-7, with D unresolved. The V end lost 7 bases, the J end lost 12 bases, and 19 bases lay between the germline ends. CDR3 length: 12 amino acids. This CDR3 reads CASTSASPERYF. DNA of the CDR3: TGTGCCAGCACCTCCGCTTCGCCCGAACGGTACTTC.

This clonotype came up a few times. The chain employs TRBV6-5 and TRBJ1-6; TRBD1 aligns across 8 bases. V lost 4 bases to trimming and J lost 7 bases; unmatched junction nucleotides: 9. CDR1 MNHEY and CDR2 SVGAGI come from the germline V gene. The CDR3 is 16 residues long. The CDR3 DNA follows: TGTGCCAGCAGTTCCCGACAGGGGAGGGTGAATTCACCCCTCCACTTT. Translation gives CASSSRQGRVNSPLHF.

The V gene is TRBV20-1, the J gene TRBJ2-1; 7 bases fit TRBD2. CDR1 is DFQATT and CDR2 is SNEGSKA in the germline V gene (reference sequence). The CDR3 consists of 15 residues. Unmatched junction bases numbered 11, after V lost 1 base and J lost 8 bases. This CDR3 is CSARVITSEGHEQFF. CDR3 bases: TGCAGTGCTAGAGTAATCACTAGCGAGGGCCATGAGCAGTTCTTC.

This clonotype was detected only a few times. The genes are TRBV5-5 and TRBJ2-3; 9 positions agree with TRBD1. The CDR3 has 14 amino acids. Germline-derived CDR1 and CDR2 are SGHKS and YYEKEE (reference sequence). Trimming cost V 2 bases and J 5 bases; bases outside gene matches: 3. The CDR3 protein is CASSFGTGRDTQYF. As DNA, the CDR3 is TGTGCCAGCAGCTTCGGGACAGGGAGAGATACGCAGTATTTT.